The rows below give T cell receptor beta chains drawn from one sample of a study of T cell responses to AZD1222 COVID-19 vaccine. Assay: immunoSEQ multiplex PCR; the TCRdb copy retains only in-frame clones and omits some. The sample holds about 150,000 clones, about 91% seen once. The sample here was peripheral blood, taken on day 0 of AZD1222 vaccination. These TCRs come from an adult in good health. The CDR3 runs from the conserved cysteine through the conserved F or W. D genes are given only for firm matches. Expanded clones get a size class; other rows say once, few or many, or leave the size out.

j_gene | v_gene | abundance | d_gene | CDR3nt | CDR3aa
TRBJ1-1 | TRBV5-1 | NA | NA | TGCGCCAGCAGCTTGGGGCGTGACACTGAAGCTTTCTTT | CASSLGRDTEAFF
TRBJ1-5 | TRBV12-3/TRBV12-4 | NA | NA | TGTGCCAGCAGTTCTGTGCCCCAGCCCCAGCATTTT | CASSSVPQPQHF
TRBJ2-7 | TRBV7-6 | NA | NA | TGTGCCAGCAGCCAGATTGGGGGAACGGGGCACGAGCAGTACTTC | CASSQIGGTGHEQYF
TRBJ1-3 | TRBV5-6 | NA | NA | TGTGCCAGCAGCAGGGGAGGGACCTCTGGAAACACCATATATTTT | CASSRGGTSGNTIYF
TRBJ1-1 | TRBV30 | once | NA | TGTGCCTGGAGCGTAGGGCAGGGGAACACTGAAGCTTTCTTT | CAWSVGQGNTEAFF
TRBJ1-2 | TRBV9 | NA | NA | TGTGCCAGCAGCGTAGGGATTGGTGGAGGGCGAAATAGCTATGGCTACACCTTC | CASSVGIGGGRNSYGYTF
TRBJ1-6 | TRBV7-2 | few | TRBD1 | TGTGCCAGCAGCTTAGTGGGCAGGGGGGATTCACCCCTCCACTTT | CASSLVGRGDSPLHF
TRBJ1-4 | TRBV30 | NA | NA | TGTGCCTGGGGGGCTAATGAAAAACTGTTTTTT | CAWGANEKLFF
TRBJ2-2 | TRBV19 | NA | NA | TGTGCCAGTAGTATAACAGACACCGGGGAGCTGTTTTTT | CASSITDTGELFF
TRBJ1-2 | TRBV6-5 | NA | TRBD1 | TGTGCCAGCGGGCGAGGGACAGCCTATGGCTACACCTTC | CASGRGTAYGYTF
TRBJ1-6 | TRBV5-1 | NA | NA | TGCGCCAGCTGGGGGGGGGCTGATAATTCACCCCTCCACTTT | CASWGGADNSPLHF
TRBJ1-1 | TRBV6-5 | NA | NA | TGTGCCAGCAGTTACACCCGGGGAACTGAAGCTTTCTTT | CASSYTRGTEAFF
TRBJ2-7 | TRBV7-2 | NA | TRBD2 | TGTGCCAGCAGCTTAAGTTGGAGGGCTAGCGGGAGAGGCGAGCAGTACTTC | CASSLSWRASGRGEQYF
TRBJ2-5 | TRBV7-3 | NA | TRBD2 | TGTGCCAGCAGCTTATATCCCCCACTAGCGGGAGGGCCGGGGGAGACCCAGTACTTC | CASSLYPPLAGGPGETQYF
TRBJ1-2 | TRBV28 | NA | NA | TGTGCCAGCAGTTTTGACAGAACGAGGGGCTACACCTTC | CASSFDRTRGYTF
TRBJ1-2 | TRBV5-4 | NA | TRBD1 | TGTGCCAGCAGCACCGGACAGGGCCCTGGCTACACCTTC | CASSTGQGPGYTF
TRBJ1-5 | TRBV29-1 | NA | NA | TGCAGCGTTTTGGACAGCCGTAGCAATCAGCCCCAGCATTTT | CSVLDSRSNQPQHF
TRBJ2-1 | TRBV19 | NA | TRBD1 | TGTGCCAGTAGTATCTTCCAGGGGGCCACCTACAATGAGCAGTTCTTC | CASSIFQGATYNEQFF
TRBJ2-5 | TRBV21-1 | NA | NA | TGTGCCAGCATCCGAGAGAGGGGACAGTATCGGTTCGAGACCCAGTACTTC | CASIRERGQYRFETQYF
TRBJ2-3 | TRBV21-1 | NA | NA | TGTGCCAGCAGCAAAAAGTTAGCGGGAGGGCCGGGTTCCAGCACAGATACGCAGTATTTT | CASSKKLAGGPGSSTDTQYF
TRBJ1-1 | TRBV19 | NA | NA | TGTGCCAGTAGTATTCCCCTCCGGGGAAGGATTGTGGATTATTTGAACACTGAAGCTTTCTTT | CASSIPLRGRIVDYLNTEAFF
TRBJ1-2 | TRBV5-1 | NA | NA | TGCGCCAGCAGCCCGGGGGGGCTGGGGGGCTACACCTTC | CASSPGGLGGYTF
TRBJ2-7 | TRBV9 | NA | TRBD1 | TGTGCCAGCAGCGCCCAGGGGGCCGCGGCGCAAGAGCAGTACTTC | CASSAQGAAAQEQYF
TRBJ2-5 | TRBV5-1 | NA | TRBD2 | TGCGCCAGCAGCCGCACTAGCGGCCAAGAGACCCAGTACTTC | CASSRTSGQETQYF
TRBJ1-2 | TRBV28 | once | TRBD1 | TGTGCCAGCAGTTTATCTGGACAGGGCATTAATGGCTACACCTTC | CASSLSGQGINGYTF
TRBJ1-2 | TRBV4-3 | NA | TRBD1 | TGCGCCAGCAGCCAAGATGAGGGGGCTGACTATGGCTACACCTTC | CASSQDEGADYGYTF
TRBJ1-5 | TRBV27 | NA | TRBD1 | TGTGCCAGCAGCCAATACTCCCGGGACAGAAATCAGCCCCAGCATTTT | CASSQYSRDRNQPQHF
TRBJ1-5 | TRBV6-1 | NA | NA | TGTGCCAGCAGTGAAACGGGGGGCGGGAATCAGCCCCAGCATTTT | CASSETGGGNQPQHF
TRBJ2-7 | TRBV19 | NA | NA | TGTGTCACAAGTCCGGGACAATCAGCCGAGCAGTACTTC | CVTSPGQSAEQYF
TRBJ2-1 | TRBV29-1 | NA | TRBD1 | TGCAGCGTTTGGCCAGGGGGCAATGAGCAGTTCTTC | CSVWPGGNEQFF
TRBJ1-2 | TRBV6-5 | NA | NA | TGTGCCAGCAGTACCGACGGCGGCTATGGCTACACCTTC | CASSTDGGYGYTF
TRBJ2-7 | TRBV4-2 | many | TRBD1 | TGTGCCAGCAGCCGGGACAGGGAACCCTACGAGCAGTACTTC | CASSRDREPYEQYF
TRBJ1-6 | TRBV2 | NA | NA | TGTGCCAGCAGCGGGGGAAGGGTGAATAGTTCACCCCTCCACTTT | CASSGGRVNSSPLHF
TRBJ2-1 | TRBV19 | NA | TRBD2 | TGTGCCAGTAGTACCCAACGGACTAGCGGAAGCTCCTACAATGAGCAGTTCTTC | CASSTQRTSGSSYNEQFF
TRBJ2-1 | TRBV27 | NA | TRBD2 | TGTGCCAGCAGTCCTTCTAGCGGGAGGGCCACGAAGCAGTTCTTC | CASSPSSGRATKQFF
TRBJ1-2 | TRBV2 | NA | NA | TGTGCCAGCAGGTTTACCGGGGACTATGGCTACACCTTC | CASRFTGDYGYTF
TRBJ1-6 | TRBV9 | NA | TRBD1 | TGTGCCAGCAACCCGACAGGGCAAGTTGGATCACCCCTCCACTTT | CASNPTGQVGSPLHF
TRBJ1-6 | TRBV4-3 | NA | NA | TGCGCCAGCAGCCAGGGGGTGAATTCACCCCTCCACTTT | CASSQGVNSPLHF
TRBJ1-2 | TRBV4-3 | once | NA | TGCGCCAGCAGCCAAGCAACAGGGAACTATGGCTACACCTTC | CASSQATGNYGYTF
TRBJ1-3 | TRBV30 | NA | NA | TGTGCCTGGAGTGTAAAGAGTTGGGACGGAAACACCATATATTTT | CAWSVKSWDGNTIYF
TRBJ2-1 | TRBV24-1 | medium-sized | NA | TGTGCCACCAGTGAGGGACTCCACCGCGATGAGCAGTTCTTC | CATSEGLHRDEQFF
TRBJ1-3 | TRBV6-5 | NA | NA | TGTGCCAGCATTCAAGGGCTCGGGACGTTCACCATATATTTT | CASIQGLGTFTIYF
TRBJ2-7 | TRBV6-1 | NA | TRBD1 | TGTGCCAGCAGTGAACAGGGACAGCCCTACGAGCAGTACTTC | CASSEQGQPYEQYF
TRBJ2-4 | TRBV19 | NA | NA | TGTGCCAGTTGGAGCGGATTGGGGGTAAACATTCAGTACTTC | CASWSGLGVNIQYF
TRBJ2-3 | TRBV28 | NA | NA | TGTGCCAGCAGTCCAGCCAACACGCAGTATTTT | CASSPANTQYF
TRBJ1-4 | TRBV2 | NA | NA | TGTGCCAGCAGTTATTTTACAACTAATGAAAAACTGTTTTTT | CASSYFTTNEKLFF
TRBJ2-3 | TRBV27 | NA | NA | TGTGCCAGCAGTTCCCCGACTCTTCTGATCACAGATACGCAGTATTTT | CASSSPTLLITDTQYF
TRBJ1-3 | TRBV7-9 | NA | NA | TGTGCCAGCAGCTTATGGGAGGCCGAGGGAGTTGGAAACACCATATATTTT | CASSLWEAEGVGNTIYF
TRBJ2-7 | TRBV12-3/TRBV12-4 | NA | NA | TGTGCCAGCAGTTTAGGACCAGACGAGCAGTACTTC | CASSLGPDEQYF
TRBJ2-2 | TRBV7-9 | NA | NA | TGTGCCAGCAGCCCCCCCCTCACTCCGAACACCGGGGAGCTGTTTTTT | CASSPPLTPNTGELFF
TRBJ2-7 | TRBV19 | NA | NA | TGTGCCAGTAGTAGTAGAGGCGGTCGGCAGTACTTC | CASSSRGGRQYF
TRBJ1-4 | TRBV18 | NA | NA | TGTGCCAGCTCACCATCCGGGAGAGGTGAAAAACTGTTTTTT | CASSPSGRGEKLFF
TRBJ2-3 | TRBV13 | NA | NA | TGTGCCAGCAGCTTAGGCCACAGAAGGTTGTTCACAGATACGCAGTATTTT | CASSLGHRRLFTDTQYF
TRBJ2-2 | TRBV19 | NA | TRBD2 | TGTGCCAGTAGTAAGCGGGAGGGCACCGGGGAGCTGTTTTTT | CASSKREGTGELFF
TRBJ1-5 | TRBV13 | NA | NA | TGTGCCAGCAGCTACCAGCCTGGTCAGCCCCAGCATTTT | CASSYQPGQPQHF